The sequence of this T cell receptor (beta chain) was determined in a study of monozygotic twins with inflammatory bowel disease. The quantity of total RNA per TCR library was about 3.5 ug. TCRdb reprocessed the 5' RACE reads; each CDR3 protein has one entry and no DNA is given. The sample's table shows a few hundred thousand distinct CDR3 sequences. Unfractionated whole blood yielded total RNA, and T cells were not sorted. CDR1 is SGHAT and CDR2 is FQDESV in the germline V gene (reference sequence). The CDR3 length is 18 residues. This chain connects TRBV11-1 to TRBJ2-3; the TRBD2 assignment by TCRdb is unverifiable without DNA. The sequenced sample was blood. The receptor was isolated from a human donor with ulcerative colitis or Crohn's disease, or a healthy co-twin of an affected twin (not recorded which). The CDR3 sequence is CASSSSSVGARVTDTQYF.